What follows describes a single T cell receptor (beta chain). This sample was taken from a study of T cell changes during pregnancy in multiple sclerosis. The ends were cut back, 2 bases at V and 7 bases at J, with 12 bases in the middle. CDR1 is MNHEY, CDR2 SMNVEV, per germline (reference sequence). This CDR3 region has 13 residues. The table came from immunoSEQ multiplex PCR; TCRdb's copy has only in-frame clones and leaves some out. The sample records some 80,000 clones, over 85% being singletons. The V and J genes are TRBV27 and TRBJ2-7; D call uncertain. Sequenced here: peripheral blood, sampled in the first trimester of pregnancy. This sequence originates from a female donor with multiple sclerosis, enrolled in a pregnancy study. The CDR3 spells CASSLPTLREQYF. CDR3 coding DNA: TGTGCCAGCAGTTTACCTACTCTCCGGGAGCAGTACTTC.